These 12 T cell receptor beta chains were all obtained from the same sample, sequenced in a study of post-analysis software for immune sequencing data. Findings of the study overall: The five TRBV segments detected at higher frequency in patients than in controls included TRBV5-6, TRBV5-1 and TRBV20-1.

For these receptors, no antigen is known. Incorporated into the TCR beta cDNA libraries were unique molecular identifiers, which served to reduce PCR and sequencing biases. TCRdb ran MiXCR on the PCR reads and lists one entry per CDR3 protein. The sample consists of more than 500,000 distinct CDR3 sequences, around 31% of them appearing once. Material: blood. These receptor sequences come from a girl under 18 with multiple sclerosis.

This chain joins TRBV14 and TRBJ2-5; 13 bases are shared with TRBD2. The tail of the sequence fits TRBJ2-7 better, so the J call may be wrong. The CDR3 totals 15 residues. CDR1 and CDR2 from the germline V gene are SGHDN and FVKESK. CDR3 amino acids: CASSTSGGGTYEQYF. The CDR3 region has the DNA TGTGCCAGCAGCACTAGCGGGGGGGGTACCTACGAGCAGTACTTC.

This chain connects TRBV20-1 to TRBJ1-1; 7 nucleotides agree with TRBD1. V trimming: 6 bases; J trimming: 0 bases; junction bases outside the gene matches: 13. The V gene's germline CDR1 is DFQATT and CDR2 SNEGSKA (reference sequence). CDR3 length equals 16 residues. DNA of the CDR3: TGCAGTGCGCGGGACAGACTAATCCATGTGAACACTGAAGCTTTCTTT. It codes for CSARDRLIHVNTEAFF.

The gene calls are TRBV3-1 and TRBJ1-6, with TRBD1 as a possible D gene (5 bases). The CDR3 has 19 amino acids. V was shortened by 4 bases and J by 8 bases, with 27 bases between the two germline ends. Germline V CDR1 and CDR2: LGHDT, YNNKEL (reference sequence). CDR3 loop: CASSPLRGEKTLKDSPLHF. The CDR3 DNA follows: TGTGCCAGCAGCCCCTTAAGGGGCGAGAAAACCCTAAAGGATTCACCCCTCCACTTT.

The chain joins TRBV19 to TRBJ1-2; D is unclear. CDR1 and CDR2 from the germline V gene are LNHDA and SQIVND (reference sequence). V was clipped by 6 bases and J by 10 bases, with 15 bases between them. The CDR3 length is 12 residues. CDR3 nucleotide sequence: TGTGCCAGTAGCTGGGCGTCTTCGGACTACACCTTC. As protein: CASSWASSDYTF.

The table lists this clonotype with a count of one. This chain connects TRBV3-1 to TRBJ1-1, with D maybe TRBD1 (5 bases). The germline V and J ends were trimmed by 1 base and 4 bases, with 13 bases remaining between them. This CDR3 has 15 amino acids. Per the germline V gene, CDR1 is LGHDT and CDR2 is YNNKEL (reference sequence). The CDR3 reads CASSQVGGKRTEAFF. The DNA of the CDR3 is TGTGCCAGCAGCCAAGTCGGGGGGAAACGCACTGAAGCTTTCTTT.

This clonotype was observed a handful of times. V and J are TRBV20-1 and TRBJ2-7; TRBD1 or TRBD2 may be the D gene (5 bases each). Germline assignment: CDR1 DFQATT and CDR2 SNEGSKA (reference sequence). Trimming shortened V by 6 bases and J by 5 bases, and 20 bases separated the two germline ends. The CDR3 is 14 amino acids. The CDR3 protein is CSATSGTPRDEQYF. CDR3 DNA: TGCAGTGCCACATCAGGGACCCCCAGGGACGAGCAGTACTTC.

This clonotype came up a few times. V and J are TRBV7-6 and TRBJ2-5, with D uncertain. Germline CDR1 and CDR2: SGHVS and FNYEAQ. The germline V and J ends were trimmed by 4 bases and 2 bases, with 8 bases remaining between them. The CDR3 spans 13 residues. The CDR3 reads CASSSGSQETQYF. The CDR3 DNA reads TGTGCCAGCAGCTCCGGGTCACAAGAGACCCAGTACTTC.

The rearrangement joins TRBV6-1 to TRBJ1-5; D ambiguous. The germline gives CDR1 MNHNS, CDR2 SASEGT. The CDR3 is made up of 15 amino acids. V dropped 6 bases and J dropped 7 bases, with 19 bases sitting between them. The DNA for the CDR3 is TGTGCCAGCAGCCCGAGGAACAGCCGCGGGCAGCCCCAGCATTTT. It specifies CASSPRNSRGQPQHF.

V and J are TRBV7-9 and TRBJ1-1; D is unresolved. The V gene's germline CDR1 is SEHNR and CDR2 FQNEAQ (reference sequence). The CDR3 contains 11 residues. The ends were cut back, 2 bases at V and 8 bases at J, with 6 bases in the middle. The CDR3 sequence is CASSLLQEAFF. In DNA, the CDR3 is TGTGCCAGCAGCTTATTACAGGAAGCTTTCTTT.

The sample holds a few counts of this clonotype. The J gene is TRBJ2-4, the V gene TRBV5-6, with 8 bases lining up with TRBD2. V was pared by 4 bases and J by 3 bases, with 9 bases of the junction left unmatched. CDR1 is SGHDT, CDR2 YYEEEE, per germline. This CDR3 is 16 amino acids long. This CDR3 is CASSLRGGGIKNIQYF. In DNA, the CDR3 is TGTGCCAGCAGCCTACGAGGCGGGGGGATCAAAAACATTCAGTACTTC.

The chain recombines TRBV29-1 with TRBJ1-2, with D uncertain. The CDR3 length is 11 residues. Germline CDR1 and CDR2: SQVTM and ANQGSEA. V was shortened by 4 bases and J by 6 bases, with 9 bases between the two germline ends. CDR3 coding DNA: TGCAGCGTTGGAGGAGGGAATGGCTACACCTTC. It is translated as CSVGGGNGYTF.

The chain uses TRBV5-1 and TRBJ1-2, with TRBD1 identical over 8 bases. Germline CDR1 SGHRS, CDR2 YFSETQ. The CDR3 spans 16 residues. V was pared by 1 base and J by 1 base, with 6 bases of the junction left unmatched. DNA for the CDR3: TGCGCCAGCAGCTTGTTGCCGGACAGGGATAACTATGGCTACACCTTC. Protein product: CASSLLPDRDNYGYTF.